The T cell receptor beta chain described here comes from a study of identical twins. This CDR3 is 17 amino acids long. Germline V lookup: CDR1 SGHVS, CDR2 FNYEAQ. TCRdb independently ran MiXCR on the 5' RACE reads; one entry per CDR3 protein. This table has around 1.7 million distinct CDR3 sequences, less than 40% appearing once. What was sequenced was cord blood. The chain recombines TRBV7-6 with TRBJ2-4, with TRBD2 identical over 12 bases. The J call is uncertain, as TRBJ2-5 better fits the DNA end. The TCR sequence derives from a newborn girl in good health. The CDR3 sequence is CASSLARLAGAQETQYF. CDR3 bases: TGTGCCAGCAGCTTAGCCAGACTAGCGGGGGCCCAAGAGACCCAGTACTTC.